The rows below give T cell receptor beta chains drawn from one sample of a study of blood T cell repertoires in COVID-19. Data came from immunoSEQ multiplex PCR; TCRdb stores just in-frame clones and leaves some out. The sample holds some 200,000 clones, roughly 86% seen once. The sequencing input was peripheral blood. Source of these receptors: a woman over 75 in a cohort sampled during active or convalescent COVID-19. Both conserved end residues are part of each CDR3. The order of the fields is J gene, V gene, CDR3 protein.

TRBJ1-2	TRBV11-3	CASSLDGLAGMNGYTF
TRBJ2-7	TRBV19	CASSEWTGIGYEQYF
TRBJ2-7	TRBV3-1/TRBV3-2	CASSGGEVNEQYF
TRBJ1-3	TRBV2	CASKTDSGNTIYF
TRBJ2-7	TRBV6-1	CASSEGSSGVYEQYF
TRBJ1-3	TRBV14	CASSQVIRGGRGNTIYF
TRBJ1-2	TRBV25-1	CASSEAGREGGYTF
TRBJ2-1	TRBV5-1	CASSFLAGDYNEQFF
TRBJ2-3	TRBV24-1	CATSDSGRAADTQYF
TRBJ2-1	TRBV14	CASSQDSGTSGSLYNEQFF
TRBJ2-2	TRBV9	CASSEGTGLGFAGELFF
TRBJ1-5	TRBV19	CASSIRQAYSNQPQHF
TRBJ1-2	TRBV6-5	CASSRQGAPDYGYTF
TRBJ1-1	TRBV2	CASSEAPRGAFF
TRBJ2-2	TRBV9	CASSGPVSGKNTGELFF
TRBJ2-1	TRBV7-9	CASSPPSGQGYNEQFF
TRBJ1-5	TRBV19	CASSTLGTGGHQPQHF